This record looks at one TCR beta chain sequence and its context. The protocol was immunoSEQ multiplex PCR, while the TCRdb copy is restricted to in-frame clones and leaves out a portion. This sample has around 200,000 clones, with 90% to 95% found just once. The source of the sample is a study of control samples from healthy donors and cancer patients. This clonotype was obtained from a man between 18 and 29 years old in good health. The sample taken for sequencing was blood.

Here the CDR3 DNA reads TGTGCCAGCGCCGGGAACACTGAAGCTTTCTTT. Translated: CASAGNTEAFF. The chain carries TRBV7-9 and TRBJ1-1; no reliable D call. Trimming pared 8 bases from V and 1 base from J, leaving 5 bases between. The CDR3 totals 11 residues. The V gene's germline CDR1 is SEHNR and CDR2 FQNEAQ (reference sequence).